The entry below describes one T cell receptor (beta chain). The target antigen is unknown. These data are taken from a study of T cells in Graves' hyperthyroidism and ophthalmopathy. TCR beta CDR3 regions were amplified from RNA transcripts. Using the HTBI primer set, a first-round RT-PCR was run on the TCR CDR3. TCRdb called the multiplex PCR reads again in MiXCR, with one record for every CDR3 protein. The sample lists about half a million distinct CDR3 sequences; less than 25% were seen once. General study points: Ophthalmopathy was model-predicted a median 6.5 months pre-onset. Researchers report that a 13 V-J model separated ophthalmopathy from stable hyperthyroidism.

Germline values: CDR1 LNHNV, CDR2 YYDKDF (reference sequence). The CDR3 is 16 residues long. Trimming removed 0 bases from V and 5 bases from J; junction bases left unmatched: 3. Based on clinical symptoms, serum thyroxine and TRAb, thyroid ultrasound and orbital computed tomography, diagnoses were reached. PBMCs came from 10 ml fresh peripheral blood. The receptor was isolated from a man younger than 35 with Graves' hyperthyroidism. This chain connects TRBV15 to TRBJ1-5, with 11 bases lining up with TRBD1. Sequencing was done on a sample of blood. CDR3 loop: CATSRDGQGAYQPQHF. The CDR3 DNA reads as TGTGCCACCAGCAGAGACGGACAGGGGGCGTATCAGCCCCAGCATTTT.